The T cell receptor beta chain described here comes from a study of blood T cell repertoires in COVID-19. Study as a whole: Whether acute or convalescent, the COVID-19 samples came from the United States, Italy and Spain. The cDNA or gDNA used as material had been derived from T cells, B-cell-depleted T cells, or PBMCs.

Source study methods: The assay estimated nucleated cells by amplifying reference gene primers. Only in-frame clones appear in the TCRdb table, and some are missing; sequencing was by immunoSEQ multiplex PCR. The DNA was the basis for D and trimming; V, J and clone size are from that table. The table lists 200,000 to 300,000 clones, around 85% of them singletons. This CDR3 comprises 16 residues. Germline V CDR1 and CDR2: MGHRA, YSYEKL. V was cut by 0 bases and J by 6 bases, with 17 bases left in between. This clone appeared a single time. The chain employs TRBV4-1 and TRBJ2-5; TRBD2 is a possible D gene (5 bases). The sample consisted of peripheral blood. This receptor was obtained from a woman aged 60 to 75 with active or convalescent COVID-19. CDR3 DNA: TGCGCCAGCAGCCAAGAAGGTGACGGCGGGCGTAAGACCCAGTACTTC. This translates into CASSQEGDGGRKTQYF.